This T cell receptor (beta chain) was recovered during a study of STAT5B mutations in CD4+ large granular lymphocyte leukemia. Study-wide points: Compared with healthy controls (2/35), patient top clones favored TRBV06 (8/27).

Turning to this clone: What it binds is not known.

Measured with immunoSEQ multiplex PCR; TCRdb has only the in-frame clones, and not every one. Counted here are about 38,000 clones, around 75% occurring once; the ten biggest clones make up approximately 0.53%. V lost 0 bases to trimming and J lost 0 bases; unmatched junction nucleotides: 7. CDR1 is SGHRS, CDR2 YFSETQ, per germline. This CDR3 has 18 amino acids. Sequencing was done on a sample of CD4+ T cells from blood buffy coats. V gene TRBV5-1 combines with J gene TRBJ2-3; TRBD2 aligns across 10 bases. This TCR was recovered from a human donor in good health. CDR3 in amino acids: CASSLGLAGGSSTDTQYF. The CDR3, as DNA: TGCGCCAGCAGCTTGGGACTAGCGGGCGGCTCTAGCACAGATACGCAGTATTTT. Based on the CDR3 plus reference TRBV5-1 and TRBJ2-3, the full variable domain is KAGVTQTPRYLIKTRGQQVTLSCSPISGHRSVSWYQQTPGQGLQFLFEYFSETQRNKGNFPGRFSGRQFSNSRSEMNVSTLELGDSALYLCASSLGLAGGSSTDTQYFGPGTRLTVL.